A single sample gave rise to the 24 T cell receptor beta chains below, sequenced in a study of blood T cells in healthy people across ages. The second PCR ran about 6 to 12 cycles with a sample-barcoded 5' primer and J-beta primers. TCRdb analysed the 5' RACE reads with MiXCR anew, one entry per CDR3 protein. The sample includes 1.5 million to 2 million distinct CDR3 sequences, roughly 27% of them seen just once. Sequenced sample: blood. These receptor sequences come from a woman in her 30s in good health.

The rearrangement links TRBV20-1 to TRBJ2-7; 10 nucleotides match TRBD2. V lost 5 bases, J lost 7 bases, and 11 bases stayed unmatched. CDR3 length equals 14 residues. CDR1 is DFQATT, CDR2 SNEGSKA, per germline (reference sequence). The DNA for the CDR3 is TGCAGTGCTCCGCTAGCGGGAGTTAGGGATGAGCAGTACTTC. Translated: CSAPLAGVRDEQYF.

This clonotype was counted at least ten times. This rearrangement joins TRBV20-1 to TRBJ2-7; TRBD1 agrees at 8 bases. Trimming took 3 bases from V and 1 from J; bases not matched to a gene: 2. Per the germline V gene, CDR1 is DFQATT and CDR2 is SNEGSKA (reference sequence). There are 13 residues in the CDR3. CDR3 nucleotides: TGCAGTGCTAGCCGGGACAGGTCCTACGAGCAGTACTTC. Translating gives CSASRDRSYEQYF.

The gene calls are TRBV20-1 and TRBJ1-1; D is ambiguous. Germline lookup yields CDR1 DFQATT and CDR2 SNEGSKA (reference sequence). Deletions cut 2 bases from V and 1 base from J, with 14 bases between. The CDR3 is 15 amino acids. CDR3: CSARRSRATNTEAFF. The CDR3 bases are TGCAGTGCTAGACGATCCCGGGCGACGAACACTGAAGCTTTCTTT.

The chain employs TRBV9 and TRBJ2-1, with 7 bases aligning to TRBD2. CDR1 SGDLS and CDR2 YYNGEE come from the germline V gene. V lost 2 bases and J lost 1; bases outside the gene matches: 3. This CDR3 has 15 amino acids. CDR3 sequence (DNA): TGTGCCAGCAGCGTTACTAGCGATTCCTACAATGAGCAGTTCTTC. Translating gives CASSVTSDSYNEQFF.

V and J are TRBV5-1 and TRBJ1-2; TRBD1 aligns across 7 bases. The CDR3 is made up of 13 amino acids. The junction had 8 bases not matched to a gene; V was cut back by 2 bases and J by 10 bases. Germline V gene sequence: CDR1 SGHRS, CDR2 YFSETQ. CDR3 loop: CASSFGTESDYTF. The CDR3 bases are TGCGCCAGCAGCTTTGGGACAGAGAGTGACTACACCTTC.

This clonotype was counted once. The gene calls are TRBV18 and TRBJ2-3, with D perhaps being TRBD1 or TRBD2 (5 bases each). Trimming took off 0 bases at V and 7 bases at J, with 14 bases between the two ends. CDR3 length equals 15 residues. Germline CDR1 is KGHSH and CDR2 is LQKENI. The CDR3 loop is CASSPPVGTRYTQYF. CDR3 nucleotide sequence: TGTGCCAGCTCACCACCGGTGGGGACGCGGTATACGCAGTATTTT.

This clonotype was counted only a few times. The V gene is TRBV4-1, the J gene TRBJ1-4; no firm D call. Germline CDR1 is MGHRA and CDR2 is YSYEKL. V was pared by 0 bases and J by 5 bases, with 10 bases between. The CDR3 length is 15 residues. The CDR3 spells CASSQDLEKNEKLFF. The CDR3 DNA reads as TGCGCCAGCAGCCAAGACTTGGAGAAGAATGAAAAACTGTTTTTT.

This clonotype was seen a handful of times. The V and J genes are TRBV4-3 and TRBJ2-7; 7 bases line up with TRBD2. In germline, CDR1 is LGHNA, CDR2 YSLEER. V dropped 3 bases and J dropped 3; count of bases not matched to a gene: 8. The CDR3 loop spans 15 amino acids. CDR3 protein: CASSQELGEGYEQYF. CDR3 DNA sequence: TGCGCCAGCAGCCAGGAATTAGGGGAGGGCTACGAGCAGTACTTC.

This clonotype was observed a handful of times. This chain uses TRBV10-3 with TRBJ2-4; possible D gene TRBD1, 6 bases. V shed 3 bases and J shed 8 bases, with 11 bases lying between them. This CDR3 spans 13 amino acids. Germline lookup yields CDR1 ENHRY and CDR2 SYGVKD. CDR3 amino acids: CAISEQGRDIQYF. The CDR3 DNA reads as TGTGCCATCAGTGAACAGGGTAGGGACATTCAGTACTTC.

The V gene is TRBV6-6, the J gene TRBJ2-7; TRBD2 aligns across 14 bases. The CDR3 is 16 amino acids. The V gene end was trimmed by 5 bases and the J gene end by 4 bases; junction bases not matched to a gene: 7. Germline lookup yields CDR1 MNHNY and CDR2 SVGAGI (reference sequence). The CDR3 loop is CASSTTSGRAQYEQYF. The CDR3 DNA sequence: TGTGCCAGCAGTACGACTAGCGGGAGGGCCCAATACGAGCAGTACTTC.

V and J are TRBV5-5 and TRBJ1-5; 8 nucleotides agree with TRBD1. The J segment lost 3 bases and the V segment lost 4 bases, leaving 6 bases of the junction unmatched. The V gene's germline CDR1 is SGHKS and CDR2 YYEKEE (reference sequence). This CDR3 comprises 15 residues. The CDR3, as DNA: TGTGCCAGCAGCACGGGACAGGCGTACAATCAGCCCCAGCATTTT. As protein: CASSTGQAYNQPQHF.

This clonotype was recorded a few times. The chain recombines TRBV12-3 or TRBV12-4 with TRBJ2-4, with 8 bases matching TRBD1. TRBJ2-7 explains the end of the DNA better; the J call may be wrong. The CDR3 has 15 residues. The DNA of the CDR3 is TGTGCCAGCAGTTTCACAGGACAGGGAGGATACGAGCAGTACTTC. It yields the protein CASSFTGQGGYEQYF.

As for this clonotype: A much larger clone is a single base away; this may be a read error. The rearrangement links TRBV10-3 to TRBJ1-5; D possibly corresponds to TRBD1 (6 bases). V was clipped by 1 base and J by 5 bases, with 15 bases between them. Looked up from germline, CDR1 is ENHRY and CDR2 is SYGVKD. This CDR3 comprises 16 residues. CDR3 nucleotide sequence: TGTGCCATCAGTGAGTACGCGGACAGAAGATATCAGCCCCAGCATTTT. As protein: CAISEYADRRYQPQHF.

The rearrangement joins TRBV6-1 to TRBJ2-1; TRBD1 matches 12 bases. This CDR3 has 16 residues. From germline, CDR1 is MNHNS and CDR2 SASEGT. Trimming at V came to 4 bases and at J to 7 bases, leaving 8 bases not matched to a gene. The CDR3 loop reads CASSAFGDRGRNEQFF. The CDR3 nucleotides are TGTGCCAGCAGTGCCTTTGGGGACAGGGGGCGGAATGAGCAGTTCTTC.

This clonotype was detected ten times or more. V and J are TRBV12-3 or TRBV12-4 and TRBJ1-2; D is ambiguous. V dropped 6 bases and J dropped 6 bases, with 14 bases sitting between them. This CDR3 contains 13 residues. The CDR3 nucleotides are TGTGCCAGCAGCCGGGGTCGGATGGATGGCTACACCTTC. Translation gives CASSRGRMDGYTF.

There are a few counts of this clonotype. V is TRBV6-2 or TRBV6-3 and J is TRBJ2-7, with D perhaps matching TRBD1 or TRBD2 (5 bases each). Between the trimmed V and J ends, which lost 7 bases and 0 bases, there was a span of 10 bases. Germline CDR1 reads MNHEY; CDR2 reads SVGEGT. The CDR3 is 13 amino acids. The CDR3 here is CASISGASYEQYF. CDR3 DNA sequence: TGTGCCAGCATCTCCGGGGCCTCCTACGAGCAGTACTTC.

The CDR3: CASSLAGPLDEQYF. The CDR3 DNA reads TGCGCCAGCAGCTTGGCCGGACCCTTGGATGAGCAGTACTTC. The chain employs TRBV5-1 and TRBJ2-7; no reliable D call. CDR3 length: 14 residues. From germline, CDR1 is SGHRS and CDR2 YFSETQ. The V and J ends lost 0 bases and 7 bases respectively, with 14 bases between them.

This clonotype was seen many times. This chain joins TRBV29-1 and TRBJ2-7, with unresolved D. Germline CDR1 is SQVTM and CDR2 is ANQGSEA. This CDR3 spans 14 amino acids. V lost 5 bases and J 2 bases, leaving 16 bases between the germline ends. The CDR3 DNA follows: TGCAGCGTTACGGGCGGAAAACCGCCCTACGAGCAGTACTTC. Translating gives CSVTGGKPPYEQYF.

The V and J genes are TRBV10-3 and TRBJ1-2; the D gene is possibly TRBD1 (5 bases). The V gene lost 2 bases and the J gene lost 6 bases, with 16 bases spanning the gap. CDR1 ENHRY and CDR2 SYGVKD come from the germline V gene. CDR3 length: 15 residues. The CDR3 bases are TGTGCCATCAGTGAGGCGCACGACTCAGGGAATGGCTACACCTTC. Encoded protein: CAISEAHDSGNGYTF.

The gene calls are TRBV20-1 and TRBJ2-1; 9 nucleotides agree with TRBD1. Germline values: CDR1 DFQATT, CDR2 SNEGSKA (reference sequence). The CDR3 loop spans 14 amino acids. Germline trimming cut 6 bases from V and 7 bases from J; bases unmatched to any gene: 10. The CDR3 DNA reads as TGCAGTGCCGTACAGCACAGGGGGCTAAATGAGCAGTTCTTC. Translating it yields CSAVQHRGLNEQFF.

This clonotype was observed once. CDR3 sequence reads: CASSAPGAYNEQYF. CDR3 in DNA: TGTGCCAGCAGTGCCCCGGGAGCTTACAATGAGCAGTACTTC. This chain joins TRBV25-1 and TRBJ2-7; D may be TRBD2 (6 bases). The CDR3 is 14 residues long. Trimming pared 4 bases from V and 7 bases from J, leaving 17 bases between. Germline V gene data show CDR1 as MGHDK and CDR2 as SYGVNS.

This clonotype has only a few counts. The chain links TRBV7-8 to TRBJ2-3, with D perhaps TRBD1 or TRBD2 (5 bases each). CDR3 length: 13 amino acids. Germline CDR1 and CDR2: SGHVS and FQNEAQ. Between the trimmed V and J ends, which lost 5 bases and 5 bases, there was a span of 11 bases. CDR3 region: CASSRDLLDTQYF. Here the CDR3 DNA reads TGTGCCAGCAGCAGGGACCTTCTAGATACGCAGTATTTT.

This clonotype occurred a few times. The germline gene is not matched at one end of the junction; a read error may be the cause. V is TRBV29-1 and J is TRBJ2-7, with TRBD2 matching 7 bases. The CDR3 covers 14 residues. Germline CDR1 reads SQVTM; CDR2 reads ANQGSEA. CDR3 protein: CGVEDLGLGLGQYF. The CDR3 DNA sequence: TGCGGCGTTGAAGATCTTGGACTAGGTCTCGGGCAGTACTTC.

This sequence joins TRBV7-8 and TRBJ2-7; 10 bases agree with TRBD2. The CDR3 loop spans 17 amino acids. Trimming took 0 bases from V and 4 from J; bases not matched to a gene: 9. From germline, CDR1 is SGHVS and CDR2 FQNEAQ. In DNA form, the CDR3 reads TGTGCCAGCAGCTTAGCGATTAGCCTAGCGGGAGTATACGAGCAGTACTTC. Encoded protein: CASSLAISLAGVYEQYF.